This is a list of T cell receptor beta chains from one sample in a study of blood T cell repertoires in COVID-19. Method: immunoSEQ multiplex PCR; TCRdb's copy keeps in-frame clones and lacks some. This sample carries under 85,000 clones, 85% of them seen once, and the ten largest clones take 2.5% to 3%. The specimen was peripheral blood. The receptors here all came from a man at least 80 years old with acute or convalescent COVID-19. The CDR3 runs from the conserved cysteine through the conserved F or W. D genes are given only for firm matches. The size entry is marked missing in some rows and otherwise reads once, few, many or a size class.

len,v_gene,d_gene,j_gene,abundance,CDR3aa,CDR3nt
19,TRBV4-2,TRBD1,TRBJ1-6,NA,CASSLYGQGRSSYNSPLHF,TGTGCCAGCAGCTTATATGGACAGGGGCGAAGCTCCTATAATTCACCCCTCCACTTT
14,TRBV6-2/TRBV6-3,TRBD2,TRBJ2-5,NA,CASSSAGGGETQYF,TGTGCCAGCAGCTCAGCGGGAGGCGGAGAGACCCAGTACTTC
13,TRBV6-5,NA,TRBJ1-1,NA,CASSYSGYTEAFF,TGTGCCAGCAGTTATTCAGGGTACACTGAAGCTTTCTTT
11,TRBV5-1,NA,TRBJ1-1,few,CASSLNREAFF,TGCGCCAGCAGCTTGAACAGAGAAGCTTTCTTT
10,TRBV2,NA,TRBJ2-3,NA,CASNRDTQYF,TGTGCCAGCAATAGAGATACGCAGTATTTT
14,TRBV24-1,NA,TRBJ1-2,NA,CATSDLGRNYGYTF,TGTGCCACCAGTGATTTGGGCAGAAACTATGGCTACACCTTC
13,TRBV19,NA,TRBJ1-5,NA,CDEGNYSNQPQHF,TGTGATGAGGGCAATTATAGCAATCAGCCCCAGCATTTT
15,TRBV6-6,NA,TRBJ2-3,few,CASSPSGRGADTQYF,TGTGCCAGCAGCCCGAGTGGGAGGGGGGCAGATACGCAGTATTTT
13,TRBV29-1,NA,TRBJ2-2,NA,CSSRTANTGELFF,TGCAGCTCGAGGACAGCGAACACCGGGGAGCTGTTTTTT
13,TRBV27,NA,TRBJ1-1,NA,CASRRRGGTEAFF,TGTGCCAGCAGACGAAGGGGGGGGACTGAAGCTTTCTTT
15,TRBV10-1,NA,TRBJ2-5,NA,CASSESVTGQETQYF,TGCGCCAGCAGTGAGTCCGTAACGGGGCAAGAGACCCAGTACTTC
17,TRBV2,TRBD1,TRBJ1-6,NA,CASSPTGVYSYNSPLHF,TGTGCCAGCAGTCCTACAGGGGTCTACTCCTATAATTCACCCCTCCACTTT
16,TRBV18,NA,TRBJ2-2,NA,CASSPLMELAGGELFF,TGTGCCAGCTCACCGTTAATGGAACTAGCTGGCGGGGAGCTGTTTTTT
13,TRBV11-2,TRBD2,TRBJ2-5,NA,CASSFSGKETQYF,TGTGCCAGCAGCTTTAGCGGGAAAGAGACCCAGTACTTC
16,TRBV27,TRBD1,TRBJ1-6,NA,CASSLNRGLYNSPLHF,TGTGCCAGCAGTTTGAACAGGGGCCTCTATAATTCACCCCTCCACTTT
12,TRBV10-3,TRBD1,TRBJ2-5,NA,CATEDRGKTQYF,TGTGCCACCGAAGACAGGGGGAAGACCCAGTACTTC
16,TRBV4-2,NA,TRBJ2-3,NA,CASSQEVASSTDTQYF,TGTGCCAGCAGCCAAGAAGTGGCTTCTAGCACAGATACGCAGTATTTT
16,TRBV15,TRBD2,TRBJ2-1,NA,CATSKVTLAGENEQFF,TGTGCCACCAGCAAGGTGACCTTAGCGGGAGAGAATGAGCAGTTCTTC